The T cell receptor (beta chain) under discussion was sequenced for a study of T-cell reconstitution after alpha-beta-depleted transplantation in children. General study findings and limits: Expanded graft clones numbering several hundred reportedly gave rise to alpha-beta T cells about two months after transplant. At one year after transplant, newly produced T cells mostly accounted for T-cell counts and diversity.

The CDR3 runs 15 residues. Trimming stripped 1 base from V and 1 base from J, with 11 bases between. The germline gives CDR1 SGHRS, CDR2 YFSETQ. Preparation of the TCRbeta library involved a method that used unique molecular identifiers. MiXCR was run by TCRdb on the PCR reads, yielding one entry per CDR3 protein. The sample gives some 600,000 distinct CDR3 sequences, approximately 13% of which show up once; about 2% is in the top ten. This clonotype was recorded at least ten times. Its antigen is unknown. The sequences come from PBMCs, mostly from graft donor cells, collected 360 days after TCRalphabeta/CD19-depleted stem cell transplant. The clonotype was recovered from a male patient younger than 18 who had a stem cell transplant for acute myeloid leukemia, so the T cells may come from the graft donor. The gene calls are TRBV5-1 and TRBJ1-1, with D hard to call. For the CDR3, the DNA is TGCGCCAGCAGCTTGTACTTGGCAGCGAACACTGAAGCTTTCTTT. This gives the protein CASSLYLAANTEAFF.